This TCR beta chain was sequenced in a study of T cell responses to AZD1222 COVID-19 vaccine. V shed 1 base and J shed 1 base, with 5 bases lying between them. The CDR3 has 13 amino acids. Method: immunoSEQ multiplex PCR; TCRdb's copy keeps in-frame clones and lacks some. The data show some 170,000 clones, with around nine tenths seen just once and approximately 2.5% held by the top ten. This clone was detected only once. Additional DNA sequences in this sample encode the identical CDR3. The sequencing used peripheral blood, collected on day 0 of AZD1222 vaccination. The V gene is TRBV12-3 or TRBV12-4, the J gene TRBJ2-7, with unresolved D. The TCR originated in an adult in good health. CDR3 in amino acids: CASSLGHSYEQYF. CDR3 in DNA: TGTGCCAGCAGTTTAGGACATTCCTACGAGCAGTACTTC.